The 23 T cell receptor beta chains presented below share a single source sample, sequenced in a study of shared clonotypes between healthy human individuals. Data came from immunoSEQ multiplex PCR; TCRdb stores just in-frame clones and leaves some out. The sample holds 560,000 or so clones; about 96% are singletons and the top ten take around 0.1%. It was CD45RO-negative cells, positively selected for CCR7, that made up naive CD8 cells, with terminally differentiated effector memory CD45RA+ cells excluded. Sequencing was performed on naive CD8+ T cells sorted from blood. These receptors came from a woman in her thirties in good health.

The CDR3 loop is CASSLIGTAWEQYF. The CDR3, as DNA: TGTGCCAGCAGCTTAATCGGGACAGCTTGGGAGCAGTACTTC. The chain joins TRBV7-8 to TRBJ2-7, with 7 bases matching TRBD1. Germline trimming cut 2 bases from V and 7 bases from J; bases unmatched to any gene: 8. CDR1 and CDR2 (germline): SGHVS, FQNEAQ. This CDR3 is 14 amino acids long.

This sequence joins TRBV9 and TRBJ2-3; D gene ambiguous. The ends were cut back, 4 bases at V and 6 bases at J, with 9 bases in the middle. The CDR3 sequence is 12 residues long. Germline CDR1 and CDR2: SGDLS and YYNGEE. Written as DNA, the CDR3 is TGTGCCAGCAGCTTAGAGTTTGATACGCAGTATTTT. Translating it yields CASSLEFDTQYF.

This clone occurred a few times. This chain's CDR3 is CASTPPSQETQYF. The CDR3, as DNA: TGTGCCAGCACCCCGCCCTCCCAAGAGACCCAGTACTTC. V is TRBV7-9 and J is TRBJ2-5; D is unclear. Looked up from germline, CDR1 is SEHNR and CDR2 is FQNEAQ (reference sequence). The CDR3 is made up of 13 amino acids. V was pared by 7 bases and J by 1 base, with 10 bases between.

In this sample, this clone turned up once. The CDR3 nucleotides are TGTGCCAGCAGTTCACCCTGGGGCTACGGCGCAGATACGCAGTATTTT. It translates to CASSSPWGYGADTQYF. The gene calls are TRBV28 and TRBJ2-3; a possible D gene is TRBD1 (5 bases). Between the trimmed V and J ends, which lost 4 bases and 4 bases, there was a span of 18 bases. The CDR3 runs to 16 residues. Germline CDR1 is MDHEN and CDR2 is SYDVKM.

The CDR3 reads CASSLSSSSYNEQFF. The CDR3 nucleotides read TGCGCCAGCAGCTTGTCTTCAAGCTCCTACAATGAGCAGTTCTTC. V is TRBV5-1 and J is TRBJ2-1, with unresolved D. With 1 base removed from V and 0 bases from J, the gap between germline ends came to 8 bases. This CDR3 has 15 amino acids. Germline values: CDR1 SGHRS, CDR2 YFSETQ. The full variable domain, completed using reference TRBV5-1 and TRBJ2-1, is KAGVTQTPRYLIKTRGQQVTLSCSPISGHRSVSWYQQTPGQGLQFLFEYFSETQRNKGNFPGRFSGRQFSNSRSEMNVSTLELGDSALYLCASSLSSSSYNEQFFGPGTRLTVL.

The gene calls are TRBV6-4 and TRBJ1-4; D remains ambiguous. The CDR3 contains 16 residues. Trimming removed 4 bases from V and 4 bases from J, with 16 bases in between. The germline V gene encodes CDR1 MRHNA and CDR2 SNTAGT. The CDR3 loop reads CASSVNRGRCNEKLFF. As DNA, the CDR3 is TGTGCCAGCAGTGTCAATCGAGGGAGGTGTAATGAAAAACTGTTTTTT.

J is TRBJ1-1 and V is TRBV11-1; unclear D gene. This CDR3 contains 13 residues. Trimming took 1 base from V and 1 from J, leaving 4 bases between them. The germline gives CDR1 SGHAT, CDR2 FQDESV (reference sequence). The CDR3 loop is CASSLGANTEAFF. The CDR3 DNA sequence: TGTGCCAGCAGCTTAGGGGCGAACACTGAAGCTTTCTTT.

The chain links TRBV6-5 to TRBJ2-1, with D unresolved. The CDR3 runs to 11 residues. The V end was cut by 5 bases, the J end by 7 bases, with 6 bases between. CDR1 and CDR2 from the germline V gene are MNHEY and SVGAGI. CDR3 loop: CASSGRNEQFF. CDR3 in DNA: TGTGCCAGCAGTGGACGGAATGAGCAGTTCTTC.

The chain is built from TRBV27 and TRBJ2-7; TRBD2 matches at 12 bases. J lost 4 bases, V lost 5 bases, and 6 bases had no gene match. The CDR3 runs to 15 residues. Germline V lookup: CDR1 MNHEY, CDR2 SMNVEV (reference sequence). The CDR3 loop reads CASSQGLAGGYEQYF. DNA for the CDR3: TGTGCCAGCAGTCAAGGGCTAGCGGGAGGGTACGAGCAGTACTTC.

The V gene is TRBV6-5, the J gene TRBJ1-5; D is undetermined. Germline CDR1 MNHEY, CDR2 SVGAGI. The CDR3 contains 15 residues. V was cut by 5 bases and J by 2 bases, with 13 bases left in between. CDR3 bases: TGTGCCAGCAGTCTCGGATTCGGCCGCAATCAGCCCCAGCATTTT. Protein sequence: CASSLGFGRNQPQHF.

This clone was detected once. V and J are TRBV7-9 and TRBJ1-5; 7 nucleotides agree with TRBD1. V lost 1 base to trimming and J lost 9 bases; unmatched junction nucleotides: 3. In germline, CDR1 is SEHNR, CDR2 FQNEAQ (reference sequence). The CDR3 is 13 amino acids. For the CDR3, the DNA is TGTGCCAGCAGCTTAGGGCGGACAGGGCCCCAGCATTTT. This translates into CASSLGRTGPQHF.

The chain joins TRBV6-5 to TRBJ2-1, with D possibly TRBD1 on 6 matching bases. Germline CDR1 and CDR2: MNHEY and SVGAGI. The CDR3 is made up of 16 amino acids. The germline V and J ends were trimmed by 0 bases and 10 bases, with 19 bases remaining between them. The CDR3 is CASSYSPGEQGWEQFF. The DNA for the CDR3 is TGTGCCAGCAGTTACTCCCCAGGGGAACAGGGCTGGGAGCAGTTCTTC.

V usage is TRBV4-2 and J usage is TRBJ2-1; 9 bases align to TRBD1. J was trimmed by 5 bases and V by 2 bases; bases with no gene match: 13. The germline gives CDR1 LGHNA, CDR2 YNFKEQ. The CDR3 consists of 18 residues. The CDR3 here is CASSQHLLRDRVDNEQFF. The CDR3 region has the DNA TGTGCCAGCAGCCAACACCTCCTCCGGGACAGGGTCGACAATGAGCAGTTCTTC.

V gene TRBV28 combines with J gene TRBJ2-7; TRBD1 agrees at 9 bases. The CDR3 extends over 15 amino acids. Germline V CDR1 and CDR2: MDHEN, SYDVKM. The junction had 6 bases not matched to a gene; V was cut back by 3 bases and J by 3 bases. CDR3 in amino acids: CASSFGQGLDYEQYF. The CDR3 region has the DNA TGTGCCAGCAGTTTTGGACAGGGGTTAGACTACGAGCAGTACTTC.

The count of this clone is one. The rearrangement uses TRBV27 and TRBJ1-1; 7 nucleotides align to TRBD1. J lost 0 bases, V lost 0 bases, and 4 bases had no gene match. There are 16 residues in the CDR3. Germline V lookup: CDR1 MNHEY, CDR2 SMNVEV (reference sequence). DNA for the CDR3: TGTGCCAGCAGTTTATCGATAGGGGGCTTGAACACTGAAGCTTTCTTT. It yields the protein CASSLSIGGLNTEAFF.

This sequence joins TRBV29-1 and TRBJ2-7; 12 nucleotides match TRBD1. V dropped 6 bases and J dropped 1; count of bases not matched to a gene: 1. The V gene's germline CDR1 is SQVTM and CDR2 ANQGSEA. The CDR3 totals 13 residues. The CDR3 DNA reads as TGCAGCGTGGGACAGGGGGCTTCCTACGAGCAGTACTTC. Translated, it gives CSVGQGASYEQYF.

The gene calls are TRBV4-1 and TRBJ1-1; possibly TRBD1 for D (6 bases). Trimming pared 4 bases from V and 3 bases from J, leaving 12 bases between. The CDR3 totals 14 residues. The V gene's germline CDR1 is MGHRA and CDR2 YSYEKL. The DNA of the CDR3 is TGCGCCAGCAGCCCTCGGCACAGGGACACTGAAGCTTTCTTT. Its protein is CASSPRHRDTEAFF.

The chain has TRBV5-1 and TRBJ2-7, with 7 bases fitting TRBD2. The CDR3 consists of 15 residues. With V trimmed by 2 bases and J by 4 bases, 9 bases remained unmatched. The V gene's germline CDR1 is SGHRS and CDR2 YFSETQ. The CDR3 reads CASSFGVVGGYEQYF. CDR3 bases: TGCGCCAGCAGCTTTGGTGTGGTCGGGGGGTACGAGCAGTACTTC.

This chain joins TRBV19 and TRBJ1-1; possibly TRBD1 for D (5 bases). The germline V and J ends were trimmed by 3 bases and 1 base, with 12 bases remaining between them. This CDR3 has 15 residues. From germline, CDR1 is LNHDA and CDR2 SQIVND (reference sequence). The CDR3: CASSISFGTNTEAFF. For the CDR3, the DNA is TGTGCCAGTAGTATTAGCTTTGGGACGAACACTGAAGCTTTCTTT.

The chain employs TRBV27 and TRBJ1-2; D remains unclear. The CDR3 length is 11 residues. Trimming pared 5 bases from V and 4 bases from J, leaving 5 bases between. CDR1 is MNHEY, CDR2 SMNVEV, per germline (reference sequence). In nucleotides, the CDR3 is TGTGCCAGCAGTGACTTCTATGGCTACACCTTC. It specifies CASSDFYGYTF.

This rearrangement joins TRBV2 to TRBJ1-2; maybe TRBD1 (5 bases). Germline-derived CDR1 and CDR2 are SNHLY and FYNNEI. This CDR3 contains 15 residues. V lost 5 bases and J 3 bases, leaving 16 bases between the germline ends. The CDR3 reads CASSYVRGLDYGYTF. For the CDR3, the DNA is TGTGCCAGCAGTTATGTCCGGGGGTTGGACTATGGCTACACCTTC.

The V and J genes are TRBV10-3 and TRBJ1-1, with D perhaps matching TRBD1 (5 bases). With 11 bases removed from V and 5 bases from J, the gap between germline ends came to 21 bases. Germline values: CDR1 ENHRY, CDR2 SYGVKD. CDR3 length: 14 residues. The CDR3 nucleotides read TGTGCCCTGAGGGAAGGAGGGGCAGAGACTGAAGCTTTCTTT. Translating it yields CALREGGAETEAFF.

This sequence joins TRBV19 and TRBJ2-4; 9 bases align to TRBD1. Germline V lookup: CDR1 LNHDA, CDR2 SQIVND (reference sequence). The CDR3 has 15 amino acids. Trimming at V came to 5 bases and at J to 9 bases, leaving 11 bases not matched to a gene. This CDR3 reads CASSVAGTGQTIQYF. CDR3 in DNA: TGTGCCAGTAGTGTCGCTGGGACAGGGCAAACCATTCAGTACTTC.